The rows below give T cell receptor beta chains drawn from one sample of a study of CD8+CD57+ T cells in acquired aplastic anemia. TCRdb re-called the reads with MiXCR, one entry per CDR3 protein. The repertoire has some 200,000 distinct CDR3 sequences, approximately 48% of them found once; the top ten carry over 7.5%. Sequencing was carried out using sorted CD4+, CD8+, or CD8+CD57+ T cells (not recorded which) from PBMCs. These TCRs come from a human donor with aplastic anemia. The CDR3 runs from the conserved cysteine through the conserved F or W. D genes are given only for firm matches. Not every row has a clone size; where given, it reads once, few, many or a size class.

D gene	J gene	clone size	V gene	CDR3 DNA	CDR3 protein
.	TRBJ2-7	.	TRBV9	TGTGCCAGCAGCGTAGAACAGGGAGGGTACGAGCAGTACTTC	CASSVEQGGYEQYF
TRBD1	TRBJ1-2	once	TRBV20-1	TGCAGTGCTCCAGAGATTGGGACAGGGACCTATGGCTACACCTTC	CSAPEIGTGTYGYTF
.	TRBJ2-2	many	TRBV7-3	TGTGCCAGCAGCGCAATATCCACCGGGGAGCTGTTTTTT	CASSAISTGELFF
.	TRBJ2-1	.	TRBV10-3	TGTGCCATGGGGGAGGACAATGAGCAGTTCTTC	CAMGEDNEQFF
.	TRBJ2-7	.	TRBV12-3/TRBV12-4	TGTGCCAGCACCCGGACGGTTGGCAGCTCCTACGAGCAGTACTTC	CASTRTVGSSYEQYF
TRBD1	TRBJ2-7	few	TRBV6-1	TGTGCCAGCTCACCCCCACCCCGGGACAGCGCAATCCCTGGGGAGCAGTACTTC	CASSPPPRDSAIPGEQYF
.	TRBJ1-4	.	TRBV25-1	TGTGCCAGCTCAAAGCTACGGGATACTAATGAAAAACTGTTTTTT	CASSKLRDTNEKLFF
.	TRBJ2-1	many	TRBV24-1	TGTGCCACCAGTGAAGCGCGGCGGGTTGAGCAGTTCTTC	CATSEARRVEQFF
.	TRBJ1-1	many	TRBV6-1	TGTGCCAGCAGTGAAGAGGGTCTAAACACTGAAGCTTTCTTT	CASSEEGLNTEAFF
.	TRBJ1-1	few	TRBV2	TGTGCCAGCAGTCGCGACGGCATGAACACTGAAGCTTTCTTT	CASSRDGMNTEAFF
.	TRBJ2-5	many	TRBV24-1	TGTGCCACCGCCCACGGCGGGTACCGGGCCCAGTACTTC	CATAHGGYRAQYF
.	TRBJ2-5	.	TRBV7-2	TGTGCCAGCAGCTTATGGACGCAAGAGACCCAGTACTTC	CASSLWTQETQYF
TRBD2	TRBJ2-5	.	TRBV20-1	TGCATCGTGACCGGGACTAGCGGGAGAGAAGAGACCCAGTACTTC	CIVTGTSGREETQYF
.	TRBJ2-5	.	TRBV20-1	TGCAGTGCTAAGGTAGTTAGTGGTGAGACCCAGTACTTC	CSAKVVSGETQYF
.	TRBJ1-1	.	TRBV29-1	TGCAGCGGGGAGTGGGGGCGGGACACTGAAGCTTTCTTT	CSGEWGRDTEAFF
.	TRBJ2-7	.	TRBV25-1	TGTGCCAGCAGTGAAACTTCCAGGGTTAGGGACGAGCAGTACTTC	CASSETSRVRDEQYF
TRBD1	TRBJ1-2	.	TRBV6-5	TGTGCCAGCAGTTACTCGCAAACAGGGGCCCTAGATGGCTACACCTTC	CASSYSQTGALDGYTF
.	TRBJ1-2	.	TRBV11-2	TGTGCCAGCAGCTTAGAAACCGCCTCCGGCTACACCTTC	CASSLETASGYTF
TRBD1	TRBJ1-6	.	TRBV15	TGTGCCACCAGCAGGGGGACAGTCTCCTATAATTCACCCCTCCACTTT	CATSRGTVSYNSPLHF
.	TRBJ2-1	.	TRBV19	TGTGCAAGTCCTGGCAGGAACAATGAGCAGTTCTTC	CASPGRNNEQFF
.	TRBJ1-1	.	TRBV29-1	TGCAGCGCGACGGGTGGAGGGATGAACACTGAAGCTTTCTTT	CSATGGGMNTEAFF
.	TRBJ1-5	.	TRBV2	TGTGCCAGCAGGCGGGAGGTCGGCAATCAGCCCCAGCATTTT	CASRREVGNQPQHF
.	TRBJ2-7	many	TRBV3-1	TGTGCCAGCAGCCAAGGAGGGGGACCATGGTACGAGCAGTACTTC	CASSQGGGPWYEQYF
.	TRBJ1-6	many	TRBV12-3/TRBV12-4	TGTGCCAGCAGGAACAGGGCCGTGAGCTCCTATAATTCACCCCTCCACTTT	CASRNRAVSSYNSPLHF
.	TRBJ2-7	.	TRBV2	TGTGCCAGCAGTACAGAGTCCTCCTACGAGCAGTACTTC	CASSTESSYEQYF
.	TRBJ2-3	.	TRBV12-3/TRBV12-4	TGTGCCAGCAGGTGGGACGGACTGACGGATACGCAGTATTTT	CASRWDGLTDTQYF
TRBD1	TRBJ1-1	many	TRBV5-1	TGCGCCAGCAGCTTGGGGAATACAGGGGGCACTGAAGCTTTCTTT	CASSLGNTGGTEAFF
.	TRBJ2-5	many	TRBV2	TGTGCCAGCAGCAGCCTTAGGCGGCAAGAGACCCAGTACTTC	CASSSLRRQETQYF
.	TRBJ2-7	many	TRBV5-1	TGCGCCAGCAGCGTCGTTGGGAATCGGCACGAGCAGTACTTC	CASSVVGNRHEQYF
TRBD2	TRBJ2-1	few	TRBV7-8	TGTGCCAGCAGCTTAGCCACTCTAGCGGGAGGCTACAATGAGCAGTTCTTC	CASSLATLAGGYNEQFF
.	TRBJ1-3	.	TRBV9	TGTGCCAGCAGCGTAGGTGGTGAAAACACCATATATTTT	CASSVGGENTIYF
.	TRBJ2-3	.	TRBV10-2	TGCGCCAGCAGTGAAGGACACACAGATACGCAGTATTTT	CASSEGHTDTQYF
.	TRBJ2-3	many	TRBV19	TGTGCCAGTATGACTAGGGGGGGGACAGATACGCAGTATTTT	CASMTRGGTDTQYF
TRBD1	TRBJ2-1	.	TRBV2	TGTGCCAGCAGTGATGGACAGGGGGTTGACAATGAGCAGTTCTTC	CASSDGQGVDNEQFF
TRBD1	TRBJ2-3	many	TRBV2	TGTGCCAGCAGTGAAGAGGGACAGGGCGGAGATACGCAGTATTTT	CASSEEGQGGDTQYF